This is a list of T cell receptor beta chains from one sample in a study of blood T cell repertoires in COVID-19. Using immunoSEQ multiplex PCR, the repertoire was profiled, and TCRdb retains in-frame clones only, with some absent. The top ten clones hold roughly 4.3% of a sample with approximately 250,000 clones, 70% to 90% of them seen once. Sequences were obtained from PBMCs or T cells enriched from blood (not recorded which). The origin of the receptors is a woman in her twenties or thirties with acute COVID-19. The CDR3 runs from the conserved cysteine through the conserved F or W. The order of the fields is V gene, D gene, J gene, CDR3 DNA, CDR3 protein. The D gene is left open where the match is weak.

TRBV28	TRBD1	TRBJ2-1	TGTGCCAGCAGTTCCGGGACAGGCGTTGGCAATGAGCAGTTCTTC	CASSSGTGVGNEQFF
TRBV9	TRBD1	TRBJ2-2	TGTGCCAGCAGCGTAGCTGCAGGGGGCTTGAGCACCGGGGAGCTGTTTTTT	CASSVAAGGLSTGELFF
TRBV7-9	NA	TRBJ2-2	TGTGCCACCCCGTGCAGGGAGAACACCGGGGAGCTGTTTTTT	CATPCRENTGELFF
TRBV24-1	NA	TRBJ1-1	TGTGCCACCAGTGCAAACGGACAGCAAGCTTTCTTT	CATSANGQQAFF
TRBV12-3/TRBV12-4	TRBD1	TRBJ2-1	TGTGCCAGCGGGGACAGAGAGCAGTTCTTC	CASGDREQFF
TRBV7-2	NA	TRBJ2-7	TGTGCCAGCAGCTTAGAGGCGGTTAGCTACGAGCAGTACTTC	CASSLEAVSYEQYF
TRBV5-1	TRBD2	TRBJ2-1	TGCGCCAGCAGCCGCGGCGGGAGTTCCTACAATGAGCAGTTCTTC	CASSRGGSSYNEQFF
TRBV28	NA	TRBJ1-1	TGTGCCAGCACCTCCGTGATGAGCACTGAAGCTTTCTTT	CASTSVMSTEAFF
TRBV28	NA	TRBJ2-7	TGTGCCAGCCCCCCTAGCAGAACCTTCTACGAGCAGTACTTC	CASPPSRTFYEQYF
TRBV6-6	NA	TRBJ1-5	TGTGCCAGCAGCCAGCTGAGGAATCAGCCCCAGCATTTT	CASSQLRNQPQHF
TRBV7-2	NA	TRBJ2-5	TGTGCCAGCAGCAAATGGAGGGAGACCCAGTACTTC	CASSKWRETQYF
TRBV7-9	NA	TRBJ1-2	TGTGCCAGCAGCTTGGGTCCGGGAGGTGGCTACACCTTC	CASSLGPGGGYTF
TRBV7-2	TRBD1	TRBJ1-1	TGTGCCAGCAGCTTAGGGTGGGACAGGAACACTGAAGCTTTCTTT	CASSLGWDRNTEAFF
TRBV27	TRBD2	TRBJ2-1	TGTGCCAGCAGTATAGCGGGAGGGCCGATTAATGAGCAGTTCTTC	CASSIAGGPINEQFF
TRBV5-1	TRBD2	TRBJ2-1	TGCGCCAGCAGCTTAACTGGACTAGCCTACAATGAGCAGTTCTTC	CASSLTGLAYNEQFF
TRBV5-1	NA	TRBJ2-3	TGCGCCAGCAGCTTGGGCGCTCGCACAGATACGCAGTATTTT	CASSLGARTDTQYF
TRBV19	TRBD1	TRBJ1-5	TGTGCCAGTACCCAAGGGACAGCTAACAATCAGCCCCAGCATTTT	CASTQGTANNQPQHF
TRBV4-1	TRBD1	TRBJ2-2	TGCGCCAGCAGCCCTGGGGGACAGGGCGGCACCGGGGAGCTGTTTTTT	CASSPGGQGGTGELFF
TRBV15	NA	TRBJ2-2	TGTGCCACCAGCAGAGAACCTCCCGGCGGGAAGAACACCGGGGAGCTGTTTTTT	CATSREPPGGKNTGELFF
TRBV15	TRBD1	TRBJ1-2	TGTGCCACCAGCAGAGATTGGGCAGGGGGTGGCTACACCTTC	CATSRDWAGGGYTF
TRBV30	TRBD1	TRBJ2-7	TGTGCCTGGACCAAAGGACAGGGGGGGAGCCAATACGAGCAGTACTTC	CAWTKGQGGSQYEQYF
TRBV11-2	TRBD2	TRBJ2-5	TGTGCCAGCAGCTTTACTCCGGGACTAGCGGGAGGATGGGAGACCCAGTACTTC	CASSFTPGLAGGWETQYF
TRBV6-5	NA	TRBJ2-7	TGTGCCAGCAGGGAGGCTGTCGGGGAGCAGTACTTC	CASREAVGEQYF
TRBV6-5	NA	TRBJ1-3	TGTGCCAGCAGTCTGGGGGAGGCCATATATTTT	CASSLGEAIYF
TRBV6-6	NA	TRBJ2-2	TGTGCCAGCAGTTACTTCGGGGGTACCGGGGAGCTGTTTTTT	CASSYFGGTGELFF
TRBV19	TRBD2	TRBJ2-1	TGTGCCACCACGGGACTAGCGGGATACCATGAGCAGTTCTTC	CATTGLAGYHEQFF
TRBV6-1	NA	TRBJ2-7	TGTGCCAGCAGTGATTCGTACGAGCAGTACTTC	CASSDSYEQYF
TRBV5-4	NA	TRBJ1-2	TGTGCCAGCAGCCTTGAGGGGGCTAACTATGGCTACACCTTC	CASSLEGANYGYTF
TRBV5-1	NA	TRBJ1-6	TGCGCCAGCAGCCCTGGGCCCCGAGGGAACTATAATTCACCCCTCCACTTT	CASSPGPRGNYNSPLHF
TRBV27	NA	TRBJ1-5	TGTGCCAGCAGCATGGCAGGGGTTGGCCAGCCCCAGCATTTT	CASSMAGVGQPQHF
TRBV7-9	NA	TRBJ2-1	TGTGCCAGCAGCTCACAGGTCAACCTTGGTAATGAGCAGTTCTTC	CASSSQVNLGNEQFF
TRBV5-8	TRBD2	TRBJ2-1	TGTGCCAGCAGCCCCGGGACTAGCGTCTCCTACAATGAGCAGTTCTTC	CASSPGTSVSYNEQFF
TRBV5-1	TRBD2	TRBJ2-5	TGCGCCAGCAGCTCCCCCCGAGGGGCGGGAGTAAGTAGGCAAGAGACCCAGTACTTC	CASSSPRGAGVSRQETQYF
TRBV6-1	TRBD1	TRBJ1-5	TGTGCCAGCAGTGAAAATCTGGGACAGGGTCATCAGCCCCAGCATTTT	CASSENLGQGHQPQHF
TRBV5-1	NA	TRBJ2-2	TGCGCCAGCAAAGACACGAACACCGGGGAGCTGTTTTTT	CASKDTNTGELFF
TRBV18	NA	TRBJ1-1	TGTGCCAGCTCACCAGTTTTAATGAACACTGAAGCTTTCTTT	CASSPVLMNTEAFF
TRBV5-4	NA	TRBJ1-4	TGTGCCAGCAGCGCAGGGCGACCTAATGAAAAACTGTTTTTT	CASSAGRPNEKLFF
TRBV19	TRBD1	TRBJ1-5	TGTGCCAGTAGTATAGGACAGGGGGCGGGCCAGCCCCAGCATTTT	CASSIGQGAGQPQHF
TRBV2	NA	TRBJ2-1	TGTGCCAGCAGTCGTACAGGGTTCGATGAGCAGTTCTTC	CASSRTGFDEQFF
TRBV5-4	NA	TRBJ1-1	TGTGCCAGCAGCTTGGCTGGGACACTGAACACTGAAGCTTTCTTT	CASSLAGTLNTEAFF
TRBV28	TRBD2	TRBJ2-7	TGTGCCAGCAGCTGGACTAGCGGGGTTCCCTACGAGCAGTACTTC	CASSWTSGVPYEQYF
TRBV2	NA	TRBJ1-1	TGTGCCAGCACCTGGGGGGGAGGAAAAACTGAAGCTTTCTTT	CASTWGGGKTEAFF
TRBV27	TRBD1	TRBJ2-1	TGTGCCAGCACCTTCGGGGACAGGGAACATGAGCAGTTCTTC	CASTFGDREHEQFF
TRBV6-9	NA	TRBJ2-7	TGTGCCAGCAGTTACCCCGGGACTTTTCTCGAGCAGTACTTC	CASSYPGTFLEQYF
TRBV7-3	TRBD2	TRBJ2-1	TGTGCCAGCAGCTTAACCGGGACTAGCGGAACCAATGAGCAGTTCTTC	CASSLTGTSGTNEQFF
TRBV6-5	TRBD2	TRBJ2-7	TGTGCCAGCAGTTACGGTCCGGGAGGAGCCTACGAGCAGTACTTC	CASSYGPGGAYEQYF
TRBV28	NA	TRBJ1-2	TGTGCCAGCAGACGTTCAGATACCGCTTATGGCTACACCTTC	CASRRSDTAYGYTF
TRBV12-3/TRBV12-4	NA	TRBJ1-1	TGTGCCAGCAGTTTTGTTAGCACTGAAGCTTTCTTT	CASSFVSTEAFF
TRBV9	NA	TRBJ2-2	TGTGCCAGCAGCCTCGGGGGGCTATTGGGCACCGGGGAGCTGTTTTTT	CASSLGGLLGTGELFF
TRBV6-5	NA	TRBJ2-3	TGTGCCAGCAGTTACTCGGTGGGACTGGGCACAGATACGCAGTATTTT	CASSYSVGLGTDTQYF
TRBV29-1	TRBD1	TRBJ2-7	TGCAGCGTTGAAGACCCCGGGACAGGTCTCTCCTACGAGCAGTACTTC	CSVEDPGTGLSYEQYF
TRBV6-2/TRBV6-3	TRBD1	TRBJ1-5	TGTGCCAGCAGCCATCTAGGACAGGGCTCGGATGACCCGGAGCCCCAGCATTTT	CASSHLGQGSDDPEPQHF
TRBV4-1	TRBD2	TRBJ2-1	TGCGCCAGCAGCCAAGTCTTAGCGGGAGCTAACAATGAGCAGTTCTTC	CASSQVLAGANNEQFF